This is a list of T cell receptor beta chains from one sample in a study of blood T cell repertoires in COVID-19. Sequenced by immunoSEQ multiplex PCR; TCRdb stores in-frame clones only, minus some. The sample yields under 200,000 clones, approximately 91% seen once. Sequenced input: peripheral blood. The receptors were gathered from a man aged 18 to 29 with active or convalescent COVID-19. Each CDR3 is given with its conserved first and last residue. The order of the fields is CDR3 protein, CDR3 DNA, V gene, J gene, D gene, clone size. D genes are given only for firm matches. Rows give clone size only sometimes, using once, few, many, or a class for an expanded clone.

CDR3: CASSLRGVRSSYEQYF; DNA: TGTGCCAGCAGTTTAAGAGGTGTCAGAAGCTCCTACGAGCAGTACTTC; V: TRBV28; J: TRBJ2-7; D: NA; size: NA
CDR3: CASSAYQFSIYNEQFF; DNA: TGTGCCAGCAGTGCTTATCAGTTTTCAATTTACAATGAGCAGTTCTTC; V: TRBV2; J: TRBJ2-1; D: NA; size: NA
CDR3: CATITPGNSGFYEQYF; DNA: TGTGCCACCATAACCCCGGGGAATAGCGGGTTCTACGAGCAGTACTTC; V: TRBV10-3; J: TRBJ2-7; D: TRBD2; size: NA
CDR3: CASSLEGARGGQPQHF; DNA: TGTGCCAGCAGCTTAGAAGGGGCCAGGGGTGGACAGCCCCAGCATTTT; V: TRBV7-2; J: TRBJ1-5; D: NA; size: NA
CDR3: CASSLRGSGNTIYF; DNA: TGCGCCAGCAGCTTAAGGGGCTCTGGAAACACCATATATTTT; V: TRBV5-1; J: TRBJ1-3; D: NA; size: NA
CDR3: CAWSLGGGSDTQYF; DNA: TGTGCCTGGAGTTTGGGGGGGGGCTCAGATACGCAGTATTTT; V: TRBV30; J: TRBJ2-3; D: NA; size: NA
CDR3: CASSQNGQGLTF; DNA: TGTGCCAGCAGCCAAAACGGGCAGGGATTGACATTC; V: TRBV3-1/TRBV3-2; J: TRBJ1-2; D: NA; size: NA
CDR3: CASSYSSRANYGYTF; DNA: TGTGCCAGCAGTTACTCGTCCAGGGCTAACTATGGCTACACCTTC; V: TRBV6-5; J: TRBJ1-2; D: NA; size: NA
CDR3: CASSQDLRLAGAGEQFF; DNA: TGCGCCAGCAGCCAAGACTTGCGTCTAGCGGGGGCTGGCGAGCAGTTCTTC; V: TRBV4-1; J: TRBJ2-1; D: TRBD2; size: once
CDR3: CASSPTPGTSGRHTGELFF; DNA: TGCGCCAGCAGCCCCACCCCCGGGACTAGCGGGAGGCACACCGGGGAGCTGTTTTTT; V: TRBV5-1; J: TRBJ2-2; D: TRBD2; size: NA
CDR3: CASSMSGNEKLFF; DNA: TGTGCCAGTAGTATGAGCGGAAATGAAAAACTGTTTTTT; V: TRBV19; J: TRBJ1-4; D: NA; size: NA
CDR3: CASSVVTDTQYF; DNA: TGTGCCAGCAGCGTAGTAACAGATACGCAGTATTTT; V: TRBV9; J: TRBJ2-3; D: NA; size: NA
CDR3: CASSQDQVGTGPPLHF; DNA: TGTGCCAGCAGCCAAGATCAAGTCGGGACAGGGCCACCCCTCCACTTT; V: TRBV3-1/TRBV3-2; J: TRBJ1-6; D: TRBD1; size: NA
CDR3: CASSLGGVPEAFF; DNA: TGTGCCAGCAGTTTAGGAGGGGTCCCTGAAGCTTTCTTT; V: TRBV27; J: TRBJ1-1; D: NA; size: NA
CDR3: CASSGQGYNEQFF; DNA: TGCGCCAGCAGCGGACAGGGGTACAATGAGCAGTTCTTC; V: TRBV5-1; J: TRBJ2-1; D: TRBD1; size: NA
CDR3: CASSQDNGGQETQYF; DNA: TGCGCCAGCAGCCAAGATAATGGGGGGCAAGAGACCCAGTACTTC; V: TRBV4-1; J: TRBJ2-5; D: NA; size: NA
CDR3: CASSQDRTSWDTQYF; DNA: TGTGCCAGCAGCCAAGATAGGACTAGCTGGGATACGCAGTATTTT; V: TRBV3-1/TRBV3-2; J: TRBJ2-3; D: TRBD2; size: NA
CDR3: CASSLANQNYGYTF; DNA: TGTGCCAGCAGCTTGGCCAATCAGAACTATGGCTACACCTTC; V: TRBV5-6; J: TRBJ1-2; D: NA; size: NA
CDR3: CASSLLSPRLAEAYEQYF; DNA: TGTGCCAGCAGTTTATTATCCCCGCGACTAGCGGAAGCATACGAGCAGTACTTC; V: TRBV27; J: TRBJ2-7; D: TRBD2; size: NA
CDR3: CASSYSSGYQPQHF; DNA: TGTGCCAGCAGTTACTCGAGCGGGTATCAGCCCCAGCATTTT; V: TRBV6-2/TRBV6-3; J: TRBJ1-5; D: NA; size: NA
CDR3: CASSQVFAGGPDQETQYF; DNA: TGTGCCAGCAGCCAAGTCTTTGCGGGGGGGCCGGATCAAGAGACCCAGTACTTC; V: TRBV3-1/TRBV3-2; J: TRBJ2-5; D: TRBD2; size: few
CDR3: CASSKGSPTNRAPYNEQFF; DNA: TGTGCCAGCAGCAAAGGGAGCCCCACTAACCGAGCCCCCTACAATGAGCAGTTCTTC; V: TRBV21-1; J: TRBJ2-1; D: NA; size: NA
CDR3: CASSQVGSGAQETQYF; DNA: TGCGCCAGCAGCCAAGTCGGGAGCGGAGCCCAAGAGACCCAGTACTTC; V: TRBV4-3; J: TRBJ2-5; D: NA; size: NA
CDR3: CASSQGLTGAQYTQYF; DNA: TGCGCCAGCAGCCAAGGCCTAACTGGAGCACAATATACGCAGTATTTT; V: TRBV4-3; J: TRBJ2-3; D: NA; size: once
CDR3: CASSEMADSGNTIYF; DNA: TGTGCCAGCAGTGAAATGGCAGACTCTGGAAACACCATATATTTT; V: TRBV6-1; J: TRBJ1-3; D: NA; size: once
CDR3: CASSLDREGYTF; DNA: TGTGCCAGCAGCTTGGACCGGGAAGGCTACACCTTC; V: TRBV7-9; J: TRBJ1-2; D: NA; size: NA
CDR3: CASHPAGRETQYF; DNA: TGTGCCAGCCATCCTGCGGGACGAGAGACCCAGTACTTC; V: TRBV5-4; J: TRBJ2-5; D: NA; size: NA
CDR3: CASSQPTGGKGTQYF; DNA: TGCGCCAGCAGCCAGCCCACAGGGGGCAAGGGGACCCAGTACTTC; V: TRBV4-1; J: TRBJ2-5; D: TRBD1; size: NA
CDR3: CASSTLGSTEAFF; DNA: TGTGCCAGCAGTACTCTAGGGAGCACTGAAGCTTTCTTT; V: TRBV7-9; J: TRBJ1-1; D: NA; size: NA
CDR3: CASSQTGTSGLTGELFF; DNA: TGCGCCAGCAGCCAGACCGGGACTAGCGGGTTGACCGGGGAGCTGTTTTTT; V: TRBV4-1; J: TRBJ2-2; D: TRBD2; size: NA
CDR3: CASSPLARGGANVLTF; DNA: TGTGCCAGCTCACCTTTGGCCCGGGGTGGGGCCAACGTCCTGACTTTC; V: TRBV18; J: TRBJ2-6; D: NA; size: NA
CDR3: CASLPAGGQGTGELFF; DNA: TGCGCCAGCCTCCCAGCGGGGGGTCAGGGCACCGGGGAGCTGTTTTTT; V: TRBV5-1; J: TRBJ2-2; D: TRBD2; size: NA
CDR3: CSVERGQNTGELFF; DNA: TGCAGCGTTGAAAGGGGACAAAACACCGGGGAGCTGTTTTTT; V: TRBV29-1; J: TRBJ2-2; D: NA; size: NA
CDR3: CASSPRTGYRYTF; DNA: TGTGCCAGCAGCCCAAGGACAGGGTATCGCTACACCTTC; V: TRBV7-9; J: TRBJ1-2; D: TRBD1; size: once
CDR3: CASSQSLGAQPQHF; DNA: TGCGCCAGCAGCCAAAGTCTAGGGGCACAGCCCCAGCATTTT; V: TRBV4-3; J: TRBJ1-5; D: NA; size: few
CDR3: CASSFMKPDRLGETQYF; DNA: TGCGCCAGCAGCTTTATGAAACCGGACAGGCTGGGGGAGACCCAGTACTTC; V: TRBV5-1; J: TRBJ2-5; D: TRBD1; size: NA
CDR3: CAKPTTGTTGELFF; DNA: TGTGCCAAGCCCACGACAGGGACCACCGGGGAGCTGTTTTTT; V: TRBV19; J: TRBJ2-2; D: TRBD1; size: NA
CDR3: CASRNQGGPTDTQYF; DNA: TGTGCCAGCAGGAACCAAGGGGGTCCGACAGATACGCAGTATTTT; V: TRBV7-2; J: TRBJ2-3; D: NA; size: NA
CDR3: CASSLSQSNQPQHF; DNA: TGTGCCAGCAGCTTGTCACAAAGCAATCAGCCCCAGCATTTT; V: TRBV11-2; J: TRBJ1-5; D: NA; size: NA
CDR3: CASSLGGTSGSFAYEQYF; DNA: TGTGCCAGCAGCTTAGGGGGGACTAGCGGGAGTTTTGCCTACGAGCAGTACTTC; V: TRBV7-2; J: TRBJ2-7; D: TRBD2; size: NA
CDR3: CASSHIPGQGTDEQYF; DNA: TGCGCCAGCAGTCACATCCCGGGACAGGGGACCGACGAGCAGTACTTC; V: TRBV23-1; J: TRBJ2-7; D: TRBD1; size: NA
CDR3: CASVKQGAGGTDTQYF; DNA: TGTGCCAGTGTAAAACAAGGAGCGGGAGGCACAGATACGCAGTATTTT; V: TRBV7-2; J: TRBJ2-3; D: TRBD2; size: NA
CDR3: CAISDPGLAGRSYEQYF; DNA: TGTGCCATCAGTGACCCAGGACTAGCGGGTCGTTCCTACGAGCAGTACTTC; V: TRBV10-3; J: TRBJ2-7; D: TRBD2; size: NA
CDR3: CASRPRRAGSTDTQYF; DNA: TGTGCCAGCAGACCGCGGAGGGCGGGTAGCACAGATACGCAGTATTTT; V: TRBV5-4; J: TRBJ2-3; D: NA; size: once
CDR3: CASSESRLEGYGYTF; DNA: TGCGCCAGCAGTGAGTCAAGATTGGAGGGCTATGGCTACACCTTC; V: TRBV10-2; J: TRBJ1-2; D: NA; size: NA
CDR3: CASSQTSGRNEQFF; DNA: TGTGCCAGCAGCCAAACTAGCGGGAGGAATGAGCAGTTCTTC; V: TRBV4-2; J: TRBJ2-1; D: TRBD2; size: NA
CDR3: CASNQALPGTSSGELFF; DNA: TGTGCCAGCAACCAAGCCCTACCCGGGACTAGTTCCGGGGAGCTGTTTTTT; V: TRBV14; J: TRBJ2-2; D: TRBD2; size: once